This entry concerns a single T cell receptor (beta chain). The data stem from a study of control samples from healthy donors and cancer patients. Here immunoSEQ multiplex PCR was the method, and the copy in TCRdb shows in-frame clones only, minus some. Of 150,000 to 200,000 clones in the sample, about 91% were seen once. CDR1 is WNHNN, CDR2 SYGVQD, per germline (reference sequence). Trimming stripped 0 bases from V and 7 bases from J, with 12 bases between. The CDR3 sequence is 14 residues long. The receptor comes from a woman aged 40 to 49 in good health. Source material: blood. The V and J genes are TRBV10-1 and TRBJ1-2; D is uncertain. CDR3 nucleotide sequence: TGCGCCAGCAGTGAGTCACGTCGTGGAAGTGGCTACACCTTC. It encodes CASSESRRGSGYTF.